This T cell receptor (beta chain) was documented in a study of blood T cell repertoires in COVID-19. Overall study: COVID-19 samples, acute and convalescent, were from the United States, Italy and Spain. T cells, B-cell-depleted T cells, or PBMCs supplied cDNA or gDNA.

Germline V gives CDR1 ENHRY, CDR2 SYGVKD. V was cut by 5 bases and J by 8 bases, with 12 bases left in between. The CDR3 runs 12 residues. In the authors' methods: Estimation of nucleated cell counts was performed using reference gene primer amplification. Produced via immunoSEQ multiplex PCR; TCRdb's table is partial and in-frame only. That table is the source of V, J and clone size, and D and trimming were worked out from the DNA. The profile covers around 230,000 clones, with 88% appearing a single time and around 2.7% taken by the ten largest. The TCR comes from a woman under 40 who had recovered from COVID-19. The V call is TRBV10-3, the J call TRBJ1-2; D call uncertain. Sequences were obtained from PBMCs or T cells enriched from blood (not recorded which). CDR3 amino acids: CAISLTEEGYTF. The CDR3 nucleotides are TGTGCCATCAGTCTAACCGAGGAGGGCTACACCTTC.